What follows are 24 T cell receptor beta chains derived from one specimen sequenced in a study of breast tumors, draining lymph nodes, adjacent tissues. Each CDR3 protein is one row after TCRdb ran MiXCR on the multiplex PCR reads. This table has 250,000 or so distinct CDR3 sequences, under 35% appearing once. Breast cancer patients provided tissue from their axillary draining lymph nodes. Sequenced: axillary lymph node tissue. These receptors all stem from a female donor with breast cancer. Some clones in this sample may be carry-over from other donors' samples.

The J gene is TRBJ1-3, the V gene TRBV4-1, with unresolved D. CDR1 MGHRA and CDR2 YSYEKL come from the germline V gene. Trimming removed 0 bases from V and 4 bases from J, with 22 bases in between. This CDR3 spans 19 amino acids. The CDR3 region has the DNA TGCGCCAGCAGCCAAGAAAAACGGTCCCCACACGCCGCCGGAAACACCATATATTTT. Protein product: CASSQEKRSPHAAGNTIYF.

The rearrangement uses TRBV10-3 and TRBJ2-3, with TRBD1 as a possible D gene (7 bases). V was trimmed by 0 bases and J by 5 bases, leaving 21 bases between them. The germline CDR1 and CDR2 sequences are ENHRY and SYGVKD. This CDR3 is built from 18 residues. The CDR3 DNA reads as TGTGCCATCAGTGAGTCCCGGACAGGAGGGGGGCTCGGAGATACGCAGTATTTT. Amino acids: CAISESRTGGGLGDTQYF.

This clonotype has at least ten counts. CDR3 coding DNA: TGTGCTAGTGCGGCTGACGGCTCCTACGAGCAGTACTTC. This codes for CASAADGSYEQYF. This chain links TRBV12-5 with TRBJ2-7; no reliable D call. The CDR3 covers 13 residues. Germline values: CDR1 LGHNT, CDR2 FRNRAP. Trimming left V 7 bases short and J 0 bases short, with 10 bases between.

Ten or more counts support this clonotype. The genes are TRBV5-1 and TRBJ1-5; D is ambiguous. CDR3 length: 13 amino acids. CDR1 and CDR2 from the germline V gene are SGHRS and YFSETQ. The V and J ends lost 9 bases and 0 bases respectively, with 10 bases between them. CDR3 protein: CATPAVSNQPQHF. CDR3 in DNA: TGCGCCACCCCAGCAGTTAGCAATCAGCCCCAGCATTTT.

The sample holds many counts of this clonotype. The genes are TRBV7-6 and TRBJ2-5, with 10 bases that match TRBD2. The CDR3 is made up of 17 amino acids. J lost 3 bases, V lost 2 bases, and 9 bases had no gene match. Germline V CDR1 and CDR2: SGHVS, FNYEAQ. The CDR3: CASSLNAPLAGEETQYF. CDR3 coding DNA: TGTGCCAGCAGCTTAAACGCTCCGCTAGCGGGGGAAGAGACCCAGTACTTC.

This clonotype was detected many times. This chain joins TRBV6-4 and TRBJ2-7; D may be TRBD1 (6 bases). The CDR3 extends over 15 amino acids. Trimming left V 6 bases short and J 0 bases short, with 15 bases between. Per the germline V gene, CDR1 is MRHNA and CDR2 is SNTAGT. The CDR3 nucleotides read TGTGCCAGCAGAACCCGACAGGCTTACTCCTACGAGCAGTACTTC. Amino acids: CASRTRQAYSYEQYF.

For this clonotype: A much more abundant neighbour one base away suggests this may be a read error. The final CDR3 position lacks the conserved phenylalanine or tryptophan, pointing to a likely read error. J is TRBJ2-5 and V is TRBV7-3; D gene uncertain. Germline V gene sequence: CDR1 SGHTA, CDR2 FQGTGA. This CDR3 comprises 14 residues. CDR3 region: CTSSLAPGRETQYL. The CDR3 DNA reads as TGTACCAGCAGCTTGGCCCCGGGTCGAGAGACCCAGTACCTC.

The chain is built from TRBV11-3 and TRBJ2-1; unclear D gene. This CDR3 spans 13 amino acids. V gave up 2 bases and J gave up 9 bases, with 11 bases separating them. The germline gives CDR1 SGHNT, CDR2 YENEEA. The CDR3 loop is CASSLFTSTEQFF. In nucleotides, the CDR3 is TGTGCCAGCAGCTTATTTACTTCCACTGAGCAGTTCTTC.

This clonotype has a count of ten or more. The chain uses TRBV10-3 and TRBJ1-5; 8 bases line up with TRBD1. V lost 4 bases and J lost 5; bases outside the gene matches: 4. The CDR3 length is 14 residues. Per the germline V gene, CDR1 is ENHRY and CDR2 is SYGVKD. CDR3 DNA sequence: TGTGCCATCAGTGCAGACAGGGGAGATCAGCCCCAGCATTTT. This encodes CAISADRGDQPQHF.

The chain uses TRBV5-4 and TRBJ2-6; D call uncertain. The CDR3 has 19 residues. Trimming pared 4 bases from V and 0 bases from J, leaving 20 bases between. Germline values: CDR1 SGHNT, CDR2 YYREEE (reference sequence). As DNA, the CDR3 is TGTGCCAGCAGCCAACCCCTCCCCGGGCTGTGCTCTGGGGCCAACGTCCTGACTTTC. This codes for CASSQPLPGLCSGANVLTF.

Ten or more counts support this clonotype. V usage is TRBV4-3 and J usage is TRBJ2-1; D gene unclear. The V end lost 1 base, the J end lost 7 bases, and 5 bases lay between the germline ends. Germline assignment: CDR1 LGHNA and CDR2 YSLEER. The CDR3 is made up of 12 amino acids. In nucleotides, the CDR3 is TGCGCCAGCAGCCAAGGTATGAATGAGCAGTTCTTC. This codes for CASSQGMNEQFF.

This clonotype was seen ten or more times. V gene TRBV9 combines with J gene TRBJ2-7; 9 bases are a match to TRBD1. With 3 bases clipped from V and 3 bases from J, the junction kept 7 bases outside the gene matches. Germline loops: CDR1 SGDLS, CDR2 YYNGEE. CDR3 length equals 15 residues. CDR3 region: CASSASDRGLYEQYF. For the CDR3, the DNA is TGTGCCAGCAGCGCCTCGGACAGGGGACTCTACGAGCAGTACTTC.

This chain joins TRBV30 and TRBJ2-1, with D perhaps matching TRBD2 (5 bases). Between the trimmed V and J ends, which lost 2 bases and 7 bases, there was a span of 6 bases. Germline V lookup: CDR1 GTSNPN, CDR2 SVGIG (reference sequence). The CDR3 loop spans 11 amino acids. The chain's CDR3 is CAWSSGNEQFF. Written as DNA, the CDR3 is TGTGCCTGGAGTTCGGGGAATGAGCAGTTCTTC.

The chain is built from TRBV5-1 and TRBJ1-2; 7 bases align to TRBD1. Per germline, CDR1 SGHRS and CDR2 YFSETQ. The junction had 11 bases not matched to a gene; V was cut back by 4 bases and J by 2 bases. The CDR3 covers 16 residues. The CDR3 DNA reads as TGCGCCAGCAGCCAGCGACAGGGCCCCAACAACTATGGCTACACCTTC. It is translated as CASSQRQGPNNYGYTF. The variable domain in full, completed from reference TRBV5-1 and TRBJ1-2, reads KAGVTQTPRYLIKTRGQQVTLSCSPISGHRSVSWYQQTPGQGLQFLFEYFSETQRNKGNFPGRFSGRQFSNSRSEMNVSTLELGDSALYLCASSQRQGPNNYGYTFGSGTRLTVV.

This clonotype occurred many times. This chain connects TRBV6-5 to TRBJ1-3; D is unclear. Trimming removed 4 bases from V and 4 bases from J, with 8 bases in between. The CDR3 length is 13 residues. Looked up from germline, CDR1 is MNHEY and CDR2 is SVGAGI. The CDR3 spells CASSFRRGNTIYF. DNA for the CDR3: TGTGCCAGCAGTTTCAGGAGAGGAAACACCATATATTTT.

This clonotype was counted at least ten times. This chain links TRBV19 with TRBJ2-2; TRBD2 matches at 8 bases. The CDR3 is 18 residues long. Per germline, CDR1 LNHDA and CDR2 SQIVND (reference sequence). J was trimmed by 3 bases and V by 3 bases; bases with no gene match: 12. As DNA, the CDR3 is TGTGCCAGTAGTATCGACCGCCGGGGGGGGACTGACACCGGGGAGCTGTTTTTT. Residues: CASSIDRRGGTDTGELFF.

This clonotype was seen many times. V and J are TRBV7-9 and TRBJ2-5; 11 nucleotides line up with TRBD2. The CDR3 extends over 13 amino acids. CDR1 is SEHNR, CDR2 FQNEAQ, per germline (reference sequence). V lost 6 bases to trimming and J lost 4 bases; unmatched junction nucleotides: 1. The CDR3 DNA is TGTGCCAGCAGAGGACTAGCGGGAGAGACCCAGTACTTC. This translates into CASRGLAGETQYF.

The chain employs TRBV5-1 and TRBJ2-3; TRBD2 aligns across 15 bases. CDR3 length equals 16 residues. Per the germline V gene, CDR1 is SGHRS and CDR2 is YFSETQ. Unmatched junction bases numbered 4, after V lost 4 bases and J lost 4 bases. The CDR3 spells CASSRTSGRAADTQYF. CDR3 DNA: TGCGCCAGCAGCAGGACTAGCGGGAGGGCCGCAGATACGCAGTATTTT.

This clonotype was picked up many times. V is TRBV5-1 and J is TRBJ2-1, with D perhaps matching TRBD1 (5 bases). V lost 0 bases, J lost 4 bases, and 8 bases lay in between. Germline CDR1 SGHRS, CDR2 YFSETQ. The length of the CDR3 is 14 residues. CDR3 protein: CASSLARDYNEQFF. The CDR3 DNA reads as TGCGCCAGCAGCTTGGCCAGGGATTACAATGAGCAGTTCTTC.

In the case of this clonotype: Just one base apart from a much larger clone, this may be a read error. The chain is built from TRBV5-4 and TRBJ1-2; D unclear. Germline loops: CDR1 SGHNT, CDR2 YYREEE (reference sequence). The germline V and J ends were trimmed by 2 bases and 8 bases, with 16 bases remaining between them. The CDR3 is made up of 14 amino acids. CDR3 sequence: CASSLKQPGLGYTF. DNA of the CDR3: TGTGCCAGCAGCTTAAAACAGCCGGGATTAGGCTACACCTTC.

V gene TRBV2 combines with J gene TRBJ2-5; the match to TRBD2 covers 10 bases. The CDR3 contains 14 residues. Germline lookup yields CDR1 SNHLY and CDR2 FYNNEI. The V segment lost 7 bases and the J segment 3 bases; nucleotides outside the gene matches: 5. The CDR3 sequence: CASKPGTSEETQYF. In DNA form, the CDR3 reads TGTGCCAGCAAACCCGGGACTAGCGAAGAGACCCAGTACTTC.

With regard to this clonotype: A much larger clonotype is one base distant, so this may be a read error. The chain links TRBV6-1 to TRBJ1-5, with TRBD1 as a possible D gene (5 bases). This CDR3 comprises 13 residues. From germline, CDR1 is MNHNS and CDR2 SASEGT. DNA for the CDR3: TGTGCCGGCAGCCGGGACGGTGATCAGCCCCAGCATTTT. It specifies CAGSRDGDQPQHF.

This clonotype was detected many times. The CDR3 nucleotides read TGTGCCAGCAGCGTGGGACTTCCGAACACCGGGGAGCTGTTTTTT. Translating gives CASSVGLPNTGELFF. The chain recombines TRBV9 with TRBJ2-2; tentatively, D is TRBD2 (6 bases). The germline V and J ends were trimmed by 2 bases and 0 bases, with 8 bases remaining between them. Germline CDR1 reads SGDLS; CDR2 reads YYNGEE. The CDR3 length is 15 residues.

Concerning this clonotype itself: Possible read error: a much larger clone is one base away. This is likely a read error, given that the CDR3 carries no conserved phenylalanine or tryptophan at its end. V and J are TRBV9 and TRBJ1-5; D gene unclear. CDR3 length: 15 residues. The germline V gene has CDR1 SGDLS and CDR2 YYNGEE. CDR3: CASGLEAATDQPQHL. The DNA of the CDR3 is TGTGCTAGTGGTTTGGAAGCAGCGACCGATCAGCCCCAGCATCTT.